The 17 T cell receptor beta chains in this list originate from one sample, sequenced in a study of blood T cells in healthy people across ages (dated by TCRdb to between 2014 and 2017). Receptors were amplified or captured by 5' RACE. A second PCR of roughly 6 to 11 cycles was run with a J-beta primer mix and a sample-barcoded 5' primer. TCRdb took the public reads, trimmed them with fastp at Q25, ran MiXCR for clone calling and kept in-frame beta chains. Here each entry gathers all rows of one CDR3 protein and keeps the most common genes and DNA. This sample has some 1.8 million distinct CDR3 sequences in its table, and roughly two fifths of those were observed once. The ten largest clones capture 20% to 25% of the sample. Material: blood. The receptors here all came from a human donor in good health.

This chain joins TRBV18 and TRBJ1-1; weak D call: TRBD1 (6 bases). V was cut by 3 bases and J by 1 base, with 9 bases left in between. The CDR3 totals 14 residues. Germline CDR1 and CDR2: KGHSH and LQKENI. The CDR3 sequence is CASSPGAGNTEAFF. The CDR3 DNA is TGTGCCAGCTCACCGGGGGCCGGGAACACTGAAGCTTTCTTT.

Worth noting for this clonotype: The junction differs from germline at one of its ends, possibly a read error. This chain connects TRBV5-6 to TRBJ2-6; tentatively, D is TRBD1 or TRBD2 (6 bases each). This CDR3 is built from 13 residues. Germline loops: CDR1 SGHDT, CDR2 YYEEEE. Here the CDR3 DNA reads TGTGCCACGGGGGCGATCGGGGCCAACGTCCCGACTTTC. Translated: CATGAIGANVPTF.

V and J are TRBV6-2 or TRBV6-3 and TRBJ2-7; D perhaps matches TRBD1 (7 bases). Germline assignment: CDR1 MNHEY and CDR2 SVGEGT. Trimming shortened V by 2 bases and J by 4 bases, and 12 bases separated the two germline ends. This CDR3 has 14 amino acids. Written as DNA, the CDR3 is TGTGCCAGCAGTTACAGTCCAGGGGGGTACGAGCAGTACTTC. Its translation: CASSYSPGGYEQYF.

The chain has TRBV6-2 or TRBV6-3 and TRBJ1-6, with 10 bases matching TRBD1. This CDR3 spans 19 amino acids. V lost 1 base and J lost 10; bases outside the gene matches: 16. The V gene's germline CDR1 is MNHEY and CDR2 SVGEGT. For the CDR3, the DNA is TGTGCCAGCAGTTACTACCTCCCGGGACAGGGGCTGTCACGATCACCCCTCCACTTT. As protein: CASSYYLPGQGLSRSPLHF.

The sample holds a few counts of this clonotype. The chain uses TRBV5-6 and TRBJ1-2, with 10 bases fitting TRBD1. CDR3 size: 17 residues. Germline CDR1 reads SGHDT; CDR2 reads YYEEEE. Trimming cost V 4 bases and J 7 bases; bases outside gene matches: 16. CDR3 protein: CASSPGTGDSGLRGYTF. The CDR3 DNA is TGTGCCAGCAGCCCTGGGACAGGGGACTCGGGGCTTCGTGGCTACACCTTC.

This clonotype appeared many times. The rearrangement uses TRBV4-3 and TRBJ2-6, with D uncertain. Trimming took off 4 bases at V and 0 bases at J, with 10 bases between the two ends. The length of the CDR3 is 16 residues. CDR1 and CDR2 from the germline V gene are LGHNA and YSLEER. This chain's CDR3 is CASSLLRNSGANVLTF. CDR3 in DNA: TGCGCCAGCAGCCTCCTAAGAAACTCTGGGGCCAACGTCCTGACTTTC.

The chain couples TRBV7-2 to TRBJ2-3; 8 bases map to TRBD1. The V and J ends lost 5 bases and 8 bases, in that order; junction bases with no gene match: 15. CDR1 is SGHTA and CDR2 is FQGNSA in the germline V gene. The CDR3 runs to 16 residues. The CDR3 loop reads CASSLGTGFLLGTQYF. CDR3 sequence (DNA): TGTGCCAGCAGCCTAGGGACAGGTTTCTTACTAGGTACGCAGTATTTT.

In its sample, this clonotype was seen a few times. One end of the junction does not line up with germline, which may come from a read error. The gene calls are TRBV27 and TRBJ1-6, with 7 bases lining up with TRBD1. CDR3 length equals 18 residues. Germline CDR1 is MNHEY and CDR2 is SMNVEV (reference sequence). The CDR3 here is CASRFLGRQGMTNSPLHF. CDR3 DNA: TGTGCCAGCCGTTTTCTTGGGAGACAGGGAATGACTAATTCACCCCTCCACTTT.

This chain joins TRBV2 and TRBJ2-5; D is ambiguous. V shed 9 bases and J shed 1 base, with 12 bases lying between them. The V gene's germline CDR1 is SNHLY and CDR2 FYNNEI. This CDR3 has 13 residues. CDR3 residues: CASNLGPQETQYF. The CDR3, as DNA: TGTGCCAGTAACCTGGGCCCCCAAGAGACCCAGTACTTC.

The chain employs TRBV30 and TRBJ2-5, with D perhaps given as TRBD1 or TRBD2 (5 bases each). V was cut by 4 bases and J by 4 bases, with 16 bases left in between. Looked up from germline, CDR1 is GTSNPN and CDR2 is SVGIG (reference sequence). The CDR3 spans 14 residues. This CDR3 reads CAWNAGDLRETQYF. The CDR3 DNA reads as TGTGCCTGGAATGCCGGGGACCTTCGAGAGACCCAGTACTTC.

The table lists this clonotype with many counts. This chain connects TRBV12-3 or TRBV12-4 to TRBJ1-5; 7 bases map to TRBD1. There are 14 residues in the CDR3. V gave up 5 bases and J gave up 1 base; unmatched junction bases: 2. The CDR3 sequence is CASSPQGSNQPQHF. The DNA for the CDR3 is TGTGCCAGCAGTCCACAGGGGAGCAATCAGCCCCAGCATTTT.

The CDR3 sequence is CSARLGQSNQPQHF. CDR3 DNA sequence: TGCAGTGCTAGACTAGGGCAGAGCAATCAGCCCCAGCATTTT. The chain is built from TRBV20-1 and TRBJ1-5; D not resolved. The V gene's germline CDR1 is DFQATT and CDR2 SNEGSKA (reference sequence). The CDR3 covers 14 residues. Trimming left V 2 bases short and J 1 base short, with 9 bases between.

V gene TRBV7-9 combines with J gene TRBJ1-4, with D uncertain. V lost 6 bases and J 0 bases, leaving 8 bases between the germline ends. This CDR3 is 14 amino acids long. Germline lookup yields CDR1 SEHNR and CDR2 FQNEAQ (reference sequence). The CDR3 nucleotides are TGTGCCAGCAGTTCAATATCAACTAATGAAAAACTGTTTTTT. This gives the protein CASSSISTNEKLFF. Together with reference TRBV7-9 and TRBJ1-4, the CDR3 gives the full variable domain: DTGVSQNPRHKITKRGQNVTFRCDPISEHNRLYWYRQTLGQGPEFLTYFQNEAQLEKSRLLSDRFSAERPKGSFSTLEIQRTEQGDSAMYLCASSSISTNEKLFFGSGTQLSVL.

This clonotype was seen only once. The CDR3 reads CASRGGPVSQPQHF. In DNA form, the CDR3 reads TGTGCCAGCAGGGGCGGCCCGGTTAGTCAGCCCCAGCATTTT. The chain links TRBV12-3 or TRBV12-4 to TRBJ1-5, with D unclear. The V end lost 6 bases, the J end lost 6 bases, and 15 bases lay between the germline ends. CDR3 size: 14 residues.

The CDR3 region is CASSILAPSGGADTQYF. For the CDR3, the DNA is TGTGCCAGCAGCATCCTCGCCCCCAGCGGGGGGGCAGATACGCAGTATTTT. This chain uses TRBV11-1 with TRBJ2-3; 10 positions match TRBD2. With 5 bases clipped from V and 4 bases from J, the junction kept 12 bases outside the gene matches. Germline V gene data show CDR1 as SGHAT and CDR2 as FQDESV (reference sequence). This CDR3 is 17 amino acids long. The entire variable domain, with the rest obtained from reference TRBV11-1 and TRBJ2-3, is as follows: EAEVAQSPRYKITEKSQAVAFWCDPISGHATLYWYRQILGQGPELLVQFQDESVVDDSQLPKDRFSAERLKGVDSTLKIQPAELGDSAMYLCASSILAPSGGADTQYFGPGTRLTVL.

This clonotype was recorded a few times. CDR3 sequence: CASSRGGGLRNEQFF. In DNA form, the CDR3 reads TGCGCCAGCAGCCGGGGCGGGGGCCTACGGAATGAGCAGTTCTTC. The rearrangement joins TRBV4-1 to TRBJ2-1; weak D call: TRBD2 (7 bases). The CDR3 runs 15 residues. Germline lookup yields CDR1 MGHRA and CDR2 YSYEKL. V lost 4 bases to trimming and J lost 7 bases, with 17 bases between them.

The chain recombines TRBV7-2 with TRBJ2-2, with D possibly TRBD1 on 5 matching bases. This CDR3 region has 17 residues. Germline V gene lookup returns CDR1 SGHTA and CDR2 FQGNSA. V was shortened by 3 bases and J by 4 bases, with 18 bases between the two germline ends. Written as DNA, the CDR3 is TGTGCCAGCAGCTTTCAGGGTCCCCAAATTTTCACCGGGGAGCTGTTTTTT. Protein sequence: CASSFQGPQIFTGELFF.